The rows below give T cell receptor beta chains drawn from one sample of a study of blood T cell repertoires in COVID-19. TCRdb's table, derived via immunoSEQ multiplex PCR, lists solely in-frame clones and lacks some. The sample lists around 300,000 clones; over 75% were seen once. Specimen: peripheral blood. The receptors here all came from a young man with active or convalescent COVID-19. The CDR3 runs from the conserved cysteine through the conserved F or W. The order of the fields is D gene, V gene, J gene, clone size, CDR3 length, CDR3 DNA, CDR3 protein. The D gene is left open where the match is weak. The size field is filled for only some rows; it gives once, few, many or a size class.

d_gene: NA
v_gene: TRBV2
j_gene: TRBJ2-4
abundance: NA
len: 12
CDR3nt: TGTGCCAGCAGACCAGGGGGGAACATTCAGTACTTC
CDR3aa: CASRPGGNIQYF

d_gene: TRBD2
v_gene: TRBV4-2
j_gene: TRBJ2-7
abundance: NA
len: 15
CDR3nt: TGTGCCAGCAGCCAAGAGGCGGGGGTCTCCTACGAGCAGTACTTC
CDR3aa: CASSQEAGVSYEQYF

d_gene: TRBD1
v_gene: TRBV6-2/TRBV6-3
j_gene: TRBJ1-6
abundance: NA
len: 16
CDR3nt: TGTGCCAGCAGCTCTTCCGGGACAGCGAGGGGGTCACCCCTCCACTTT
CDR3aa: CASSSSGTARGSPLHF

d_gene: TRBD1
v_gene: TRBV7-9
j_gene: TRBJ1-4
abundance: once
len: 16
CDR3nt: TGTGCCAGCAGCTTAGGCAGGGGGCGAACTAATGAAAAACTGTTTTTT
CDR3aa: CASSLGRGRTNEKLFF

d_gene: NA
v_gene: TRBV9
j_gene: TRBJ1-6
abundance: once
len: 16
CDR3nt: TGTGCCAGCAGCGTAGCGAAAGGACAGAATAATTCACCCCTCCACTTT
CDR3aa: CASSVAKGQNNSPLHF

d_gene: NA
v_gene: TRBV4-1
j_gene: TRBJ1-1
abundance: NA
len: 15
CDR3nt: TGCGCCAGCAGCCAACCCGACAGGTCGAACACTGAAGCTTTCTTT
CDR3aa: CASSQPDRSNTEAFF

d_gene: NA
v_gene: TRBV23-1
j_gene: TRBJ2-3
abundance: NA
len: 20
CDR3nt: TGCGCCAGCAGTCAATCGGACCCGGCGGGGCATCCACCTAGCACAGATACGCAGTATTTT
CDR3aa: CASSQSDPAGHPPSTDTQYF

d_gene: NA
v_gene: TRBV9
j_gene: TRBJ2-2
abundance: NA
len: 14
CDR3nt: TGTGCCAGCAGCGTAGAAGGGGTACCCGGGGAGCTGTTTTTT
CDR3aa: CASSVEGVPGELFF

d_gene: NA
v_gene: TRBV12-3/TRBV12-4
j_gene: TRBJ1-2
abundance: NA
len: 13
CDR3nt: TGTGCCAGCAGTTTAGGGGGAGGCGGGGGCTACACCTTC
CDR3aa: CASSLGGGGGYTF

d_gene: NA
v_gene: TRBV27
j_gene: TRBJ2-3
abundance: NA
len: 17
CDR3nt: TGTGCCAGCAGTTTATCATCAGACGTGAGGGTTACAGATACGCAGTATTTT
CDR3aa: CASSLSSDVRVTDTQYF

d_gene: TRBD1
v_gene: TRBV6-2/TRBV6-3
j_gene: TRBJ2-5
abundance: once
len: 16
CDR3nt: TGTGCCAGCAGTTACTCCGAGGGACAGGGGGGAGAGACCCAGTACTTC
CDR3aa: CASSYSEGQGGETQYF

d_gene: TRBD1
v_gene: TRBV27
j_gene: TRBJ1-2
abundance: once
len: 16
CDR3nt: TGTGCCAGCAGTCGGGACAGGGGGGCGTCCAGCTATGGCTACACCTTC
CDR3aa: CASSRDRGASSYGYTF

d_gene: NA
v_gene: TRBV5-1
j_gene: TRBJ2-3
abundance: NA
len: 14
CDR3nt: TGCGCCAGCACCCCCGAGGAGAGGTTCGATACGCAGTATTTT
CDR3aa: CASTPEERFDTQYF

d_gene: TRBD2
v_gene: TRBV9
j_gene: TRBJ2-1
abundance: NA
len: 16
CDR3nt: TGTGCCAGCAGCGTAGCGCTAGCGGGGACCTACAATGAGCAGTTCTTC
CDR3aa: CASSVALAGTYNEQFF

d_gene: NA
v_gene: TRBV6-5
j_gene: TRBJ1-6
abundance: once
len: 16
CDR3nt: TGTGCCAGCAGTTACTCGAGACGACAGGAGGATTCACCCCTCCACTTT
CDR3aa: CASSYSRRQEDSPLHF

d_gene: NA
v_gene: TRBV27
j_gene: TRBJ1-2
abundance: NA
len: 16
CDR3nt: TGTGCCAGCAGGGGGGAACACAGGGCAGACTTCTATGGCTACACCTTC
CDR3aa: CASRGEHRADFYGYTF

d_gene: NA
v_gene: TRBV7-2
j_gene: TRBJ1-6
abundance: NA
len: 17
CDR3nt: TGTGCCAGCAGCTTAGGGGTTTACAGGGTACCATCATCACCCCTCCACTTT
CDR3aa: CASSLGVYRVPSSPLHF

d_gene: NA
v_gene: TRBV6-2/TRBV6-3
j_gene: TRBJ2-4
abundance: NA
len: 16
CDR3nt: TGTGCCAGCAGTTACGGGGGCTTACTAGCCAAAAACATTCAGTACTTC
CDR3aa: CASSYGGLLAKNIQYF

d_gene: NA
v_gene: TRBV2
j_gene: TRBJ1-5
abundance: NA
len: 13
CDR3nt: TGTGCCAGCAGTGTAGACATAGAACAGCCCCAGCATTTT
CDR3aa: CASSVDIEQPQHF

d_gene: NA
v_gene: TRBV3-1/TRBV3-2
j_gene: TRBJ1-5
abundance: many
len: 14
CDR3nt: TGTGCCAGCAGCTCAGGTTTCAGCAATCAGCCCCAGCATTTT
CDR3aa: CASSSGFSNQPQHF

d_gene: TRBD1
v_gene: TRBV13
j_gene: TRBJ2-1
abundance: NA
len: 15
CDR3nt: TGTGCCAGCAGCCAATACCCGACAGGGGACAATGAGCAGTTCTTC
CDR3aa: CASSQYPTGDNEQFF

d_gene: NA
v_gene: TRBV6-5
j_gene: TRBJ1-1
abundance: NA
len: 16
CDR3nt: TGTGCCAGCAGTTTCTTTGAGGGAGCCCGCAACACTGAAGCTTTCTTT
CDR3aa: CASSFFEGARNTEAFF

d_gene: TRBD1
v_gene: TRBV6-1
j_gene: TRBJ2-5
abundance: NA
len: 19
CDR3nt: TGTGCCAGCAGTGTTACTGTATCCCTCTTTGGGACAGGGCGAGAGACCCAGTACTTC
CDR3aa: CASSVTVSLFGTGRETQYF

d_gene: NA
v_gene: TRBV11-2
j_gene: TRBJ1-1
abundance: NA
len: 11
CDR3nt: TGTGCCAGCAGCTTAGCATCTGAAGCTTTCTTT
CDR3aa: CASSLASEAFF

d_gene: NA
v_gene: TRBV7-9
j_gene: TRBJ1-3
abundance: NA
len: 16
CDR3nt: TGTGCCAGCAGCTTAGCGCTTGCGAGCTCTGGAAACACCATATATTTT
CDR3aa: CASSLALASSGNTIYF

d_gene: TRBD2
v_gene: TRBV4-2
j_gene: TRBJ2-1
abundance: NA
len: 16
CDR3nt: TGTGCCAGCAGCCCCACTAGCGGGGACACCGGGAATGAGCAGTTCTTC
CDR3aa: CASSPTSGDTGNEQFF

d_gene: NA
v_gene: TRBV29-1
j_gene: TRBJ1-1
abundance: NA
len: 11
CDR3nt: TGCAGCGTGCGGATGAACACTGAAGCTTTCTTT
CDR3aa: CSVRMNTEAFF

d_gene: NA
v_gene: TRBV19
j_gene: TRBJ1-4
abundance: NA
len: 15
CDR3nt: TGTGCCAGTAGTCCTTGGGCAATGGGAGGAGAAAAACTGTTTTTT
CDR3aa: CASSPWAMGGEKLFF

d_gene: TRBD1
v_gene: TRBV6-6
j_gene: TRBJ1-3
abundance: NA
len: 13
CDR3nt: TGTGCCAGCAGGCAGGGGGCTGGAAACACCATATATTTT
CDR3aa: CASRQGAGNTIYF

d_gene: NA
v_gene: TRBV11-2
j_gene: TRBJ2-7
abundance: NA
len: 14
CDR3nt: TGTGCCAGCAGCTTAGGAGGCCAGTCCTACGAGCAGTACTTC
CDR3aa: CASSLGGQSYEQYF

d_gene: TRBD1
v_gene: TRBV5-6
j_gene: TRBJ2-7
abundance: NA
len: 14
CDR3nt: TGTGCCAGCAGCTTGCGGGACAGGGGCCACGAGCAGTACTTC
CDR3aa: CASSLRDRGHEQYF

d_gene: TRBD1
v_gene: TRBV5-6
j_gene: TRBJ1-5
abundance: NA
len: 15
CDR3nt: TGTGCCAGCAGCCCGGGACAGGGGAGGCATCAGCCCCAGCATTTT
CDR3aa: CASSPGQGRHQPQHF

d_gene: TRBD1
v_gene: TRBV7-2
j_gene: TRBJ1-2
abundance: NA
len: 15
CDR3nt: TGTGCCAGCAGCTTAGGTACAGGGGGCTACGATGGCTACACCTTC
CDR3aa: CASSLGTGGYDGYTF

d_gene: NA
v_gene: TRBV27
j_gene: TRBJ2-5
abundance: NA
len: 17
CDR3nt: TGTGCCAGCAGGCCCCGGGCGGGGGCCATCGGAGGGGAGACCCAGTACTTC
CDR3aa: CASRPRAGAIGGETQYF

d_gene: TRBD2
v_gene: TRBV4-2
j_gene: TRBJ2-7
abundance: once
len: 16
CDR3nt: TGTGCCAGCAGCCTCTATAGCGGGGGGGGAAGCTACGAGCAGTACTTC
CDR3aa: CASSLYSGGGSYEQYF

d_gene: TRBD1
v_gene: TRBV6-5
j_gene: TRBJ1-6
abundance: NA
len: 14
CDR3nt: TGTGCCAGCAACCCGACAGGGGTCCTTTCACCCCTCCACTTT
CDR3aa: CASNPTGVLSPLHF

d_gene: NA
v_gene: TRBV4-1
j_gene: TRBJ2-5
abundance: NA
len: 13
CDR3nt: TGCGCCAGCAGCCGAGCCCCCCCGGAGACCCAGTACTTC
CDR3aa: CASSRAPPETQYF

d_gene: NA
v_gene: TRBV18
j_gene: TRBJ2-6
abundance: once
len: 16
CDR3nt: TGTGCCAGCTCACCACAGCTCGGCTCTGGGGCCAACGTCCTGACTTTC
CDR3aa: CASSPQLGSGANVLTF

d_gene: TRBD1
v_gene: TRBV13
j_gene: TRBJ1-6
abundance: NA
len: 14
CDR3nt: TGTGCCAGCAGCCCGGGACAGGGAGGGTCACCCCTCCACTTT
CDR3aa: CASSPGQGGSPLHF

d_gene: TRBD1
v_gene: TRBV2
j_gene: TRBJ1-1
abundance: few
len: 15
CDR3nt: TGTGCCAGCACGTCTCCGGGACAGGGGGTAACTGAAGCTTTCTTT
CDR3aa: CASTSPGQGVTEAFF

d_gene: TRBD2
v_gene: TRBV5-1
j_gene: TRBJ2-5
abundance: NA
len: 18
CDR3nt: TGCGCCAGCAGCCCCGGGAGTAGCGGGGCTGAGACTCAAGAGACCCAGTACTTC
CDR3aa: CASSPGSSGAETQETQYF

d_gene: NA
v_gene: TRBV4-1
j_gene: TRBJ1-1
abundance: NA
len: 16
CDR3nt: TGCGCCAGCAGCCAAGATCACCCCGGGGGGAACACTGAAGCTTTCTTT
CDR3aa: CASSQDHPGGNTEAFF

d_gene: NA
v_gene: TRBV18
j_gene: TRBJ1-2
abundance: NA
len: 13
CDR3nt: TGTGCCAGCTCTCCCGGGGAGGCATTTGGCTACACCTTC
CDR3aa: CASSPGEAFGYTF

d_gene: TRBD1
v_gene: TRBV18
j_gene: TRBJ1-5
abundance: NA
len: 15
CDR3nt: TGTGCCAGCTCACCCGGACAGGGAATAAATCAGCCCCAGCATTTT
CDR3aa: CASSPGQGINQPQHF

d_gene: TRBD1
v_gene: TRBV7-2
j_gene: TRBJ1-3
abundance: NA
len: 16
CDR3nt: TGTGCCAGCAGCAAGGACAGGCCCTACTCTGGAAACACCATATATTTT
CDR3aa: CASSKDRPYSGNTIYF

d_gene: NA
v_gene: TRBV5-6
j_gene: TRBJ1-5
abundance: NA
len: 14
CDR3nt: TGTGCCAGCAGCCGCTCCTATAGCAATCAGCCCCAGCATTTT
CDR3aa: CASSRSYSNQPQHF

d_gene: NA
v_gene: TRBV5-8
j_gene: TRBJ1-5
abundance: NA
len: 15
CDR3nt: TGTGCCAGCAGCTTGGGGCTGAATAGCAATCAGCCCCAGCATTTT
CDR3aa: CASSLGLNSNQPQHF

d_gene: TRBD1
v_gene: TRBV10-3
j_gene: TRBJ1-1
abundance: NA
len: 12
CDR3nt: TGTGCCAGCAGGGGGCGAGGCACTGAAGCTTTCTTT
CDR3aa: CASRGRGTEAFF

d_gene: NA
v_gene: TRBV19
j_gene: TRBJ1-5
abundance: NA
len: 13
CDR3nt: TGTGCCAGTAGTATGACGGGGAATCAGCCCCAGCATTTT
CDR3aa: CASSMTGNQPQHF

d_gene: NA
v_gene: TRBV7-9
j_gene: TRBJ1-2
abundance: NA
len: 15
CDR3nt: TGTGCCAGCAGCTCCTCGGGGGGGCCCGTTAATGGCTACACCTTC
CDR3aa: CASSSSGGPVNGYTF

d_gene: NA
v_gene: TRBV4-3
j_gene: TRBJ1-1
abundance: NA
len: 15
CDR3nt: TGCGCCAGCAGCCAAGGGGCTGCAGTGAACACTGAAGCTTTCTTT
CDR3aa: CASSQGAAVNTEAFF

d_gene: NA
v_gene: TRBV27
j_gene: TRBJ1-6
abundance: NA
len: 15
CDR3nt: TGTGCCAGCCAATACAGGGACTCCTATAATTCACCCCTCCACTTT
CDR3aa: CASQYRDSYNSPLHF